The 3 T cell receptor beta chains presented below share a single source sample, sequenced in a study of T cell responses to AZD1222 COVID-19 vaccine. TCRdb keeps only in-frame clones here, not all; method: immunoSEQ multiplex PCR. In the table there are roughly 120,000 clones, around nine tenths of which are singletons. The specimen comprised peripheral blood, sampled 28 days after the second dose of the MenACWY control vaccine. The receptors come from an adult who received the MenACWY meningococcal vaccine as a control.

The chain combines TRBV18 with TRBJ2-3; the D is unclear. In germline, CDR1 is KGHSH, CDR2 LQKENI. This CDR3 has 13 residues. The V gene lost 0 bases and the J gene lost 4 bases, with 5 bases spanning the gap. The CDR3 protein is CASSPPGADTQYF. CDR3 nucleotide sequence: TGTGCCAGCTCACCACCGGGCGCAGATACGCAGTATTTT.

This chain joins TRBV19 and TRBJ2-2, with D unclear. Trimming took off 4 bases at V and 6 bases at J, with 6 bases between the two ends. The CDR3 is 12 amino acids. Germline-derived CDR1 and CDR2 are LNHDA and SQIVND (reference sequence). Here the CDR3 DNA reads TGTGCCAGTAGTAAGTCCCCCGGGGAGCTGTTTTTT. It translates to CASSKSPGELFF.

Written as DNA, the CDR3 is TGTGCCAGCAGTTACTCCAGGTTCGGAAACACCATATATTTT. The encoded protein is CASSYSRFGNTIYF. V and J are TRBV6-5 and TRBJ1-3; no clear D gene. The CDR3 is 14 residues long. Germline CDR1 is MNHEY and CDR2 is SVGAGI. The germline V and J ends were trimmed by 0 bases and 4 bases, with 7 bases remaining between them.